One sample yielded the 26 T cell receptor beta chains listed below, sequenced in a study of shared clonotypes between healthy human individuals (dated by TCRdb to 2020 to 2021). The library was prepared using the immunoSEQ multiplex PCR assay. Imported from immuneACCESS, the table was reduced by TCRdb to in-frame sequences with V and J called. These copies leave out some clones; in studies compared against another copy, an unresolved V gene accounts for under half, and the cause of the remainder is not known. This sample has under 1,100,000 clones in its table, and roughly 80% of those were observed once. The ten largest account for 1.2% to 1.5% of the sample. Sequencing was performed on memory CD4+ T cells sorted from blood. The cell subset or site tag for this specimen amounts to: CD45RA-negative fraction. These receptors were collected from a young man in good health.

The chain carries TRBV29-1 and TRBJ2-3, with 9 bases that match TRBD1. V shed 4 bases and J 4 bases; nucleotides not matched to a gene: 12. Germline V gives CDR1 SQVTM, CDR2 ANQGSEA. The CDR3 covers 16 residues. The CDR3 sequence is CSVGGSYRGRSDTQYF. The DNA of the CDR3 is TGCAGCGTTGGAGGGAGTTACAGGGGGCGCTCAGATACGCAGTATTTT.

CDR3 in DNA: TGTGCCAGCAGCTCGGGGCGCGGGCCCGGGGAGCTGTTTTTT. Translation gives CASSSGRGPGELFF. The V call is TRBV7-2, the J call TRBJ2-2; D might be TRBD1 or TRBD2, each matching 5 bases. The germline V gene has CDR1 SGHTA and CDR2 FQGNSA. Trimming removed 4 bases at V and 6 bases at J, with 12 bases between. The CDR3 spans 14 residues.

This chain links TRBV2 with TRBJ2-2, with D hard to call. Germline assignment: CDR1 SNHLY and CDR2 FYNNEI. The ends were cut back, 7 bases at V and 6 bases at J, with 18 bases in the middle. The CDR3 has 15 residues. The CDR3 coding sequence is TGTGCCAGCACCCGGACGGGTAACTTACCCGGGGAGCTGTTTTTT. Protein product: CASTRTGNLPGELFF.

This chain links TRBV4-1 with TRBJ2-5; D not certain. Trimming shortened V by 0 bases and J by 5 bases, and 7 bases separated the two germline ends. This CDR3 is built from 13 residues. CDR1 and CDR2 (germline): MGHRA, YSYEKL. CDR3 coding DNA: TGCGCCAGCAGCCAAGATAGCCGGGAGACCCAGTACTTC. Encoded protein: CASSQDSRETQYF.

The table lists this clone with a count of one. The CDR3 here is CASSSQGTGPYNEQFF. DNA for the CDR3: TGTGCCAGCAGCTCCCAGGGGACAGGGCCCTACAATGAGCAGTTCTTC. This rearrangement joins TRBV6-6 to TRBJ2-1, with 9 bases lining up with TRBD1. Per the germline V gene, CDR1 is MNHNY and CDR2 is SVGAGI (reference sequence). This CDR3 contains 16 residues. V shed 6 bases and J 2 bases; nucleotides not matched to a gene: 8.

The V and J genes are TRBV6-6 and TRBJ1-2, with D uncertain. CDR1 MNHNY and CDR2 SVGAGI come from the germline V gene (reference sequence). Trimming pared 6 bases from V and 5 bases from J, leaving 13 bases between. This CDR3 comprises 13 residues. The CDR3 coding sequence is TGTGCCAGCAGACCGGGTCAAATGTATGGCTACACCTTC. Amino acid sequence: CASRPGQMYGYTF.

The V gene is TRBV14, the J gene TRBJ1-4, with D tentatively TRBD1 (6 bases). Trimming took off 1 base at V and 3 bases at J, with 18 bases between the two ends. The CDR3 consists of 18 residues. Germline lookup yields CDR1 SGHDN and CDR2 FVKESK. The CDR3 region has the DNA TGTGCCAGCAGCCAAGTCCGCGGGGGCCCAATCTCTAATGAAAAACTGTTTTTT. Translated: CASSQVRGGPISNEKLFF.

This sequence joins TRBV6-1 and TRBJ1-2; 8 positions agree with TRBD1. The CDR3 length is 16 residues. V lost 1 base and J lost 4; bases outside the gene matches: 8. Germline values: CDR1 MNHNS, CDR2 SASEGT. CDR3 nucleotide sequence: TGTGCCAGCAGTGAAGTTGGGGACAGGACTACCTATGGCTACACCTTC. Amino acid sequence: CASSEVGDRTTYGYTF.

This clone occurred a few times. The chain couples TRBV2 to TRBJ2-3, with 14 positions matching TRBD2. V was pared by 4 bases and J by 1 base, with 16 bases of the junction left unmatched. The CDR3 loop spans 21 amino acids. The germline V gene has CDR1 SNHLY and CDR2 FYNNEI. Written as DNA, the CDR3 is TGTGCCAGCAGTGTGATCGAGGGACTAGCGGGAGTCCTGAGAGGCACAGATACGCAGTATTTT. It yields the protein CASSVIEGLAGVLRGTDTQYF.

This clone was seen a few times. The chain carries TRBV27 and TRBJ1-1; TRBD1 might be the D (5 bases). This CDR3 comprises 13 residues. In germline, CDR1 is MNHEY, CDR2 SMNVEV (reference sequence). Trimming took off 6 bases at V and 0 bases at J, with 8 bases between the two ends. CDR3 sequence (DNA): TGTGCCAGCAGGGGGGAGATGAACACTGAAGCTTTCTTT. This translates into CASRGEMNTEAFF.

CDR3 amino acids: CASSLSQGWYEQFF. The CDR3 bases are TGTGCCAGCAGCTTATCGCAGGGTTGGTATGAGCAGTTCTTC. V usage is TRBV11-2 and J usage is TRBJ2-1; a weak D match, TRBD1 (5 bases). The V gene lost 2 bases and the J gene lost 8 bases, with 13 bases spanning the gap. CDR1 and CDR2 (germline): SGHAT, FQNNGV. The CDR3 covers 14 residues.

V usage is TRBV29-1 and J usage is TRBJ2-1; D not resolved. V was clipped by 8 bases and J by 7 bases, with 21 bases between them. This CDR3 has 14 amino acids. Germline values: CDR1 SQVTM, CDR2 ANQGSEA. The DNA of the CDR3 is TGCAGCATCTTCGGGTCCATATCTTGGAATGAGCAGTTCTTC. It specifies CSIFGSISWNEQFF.

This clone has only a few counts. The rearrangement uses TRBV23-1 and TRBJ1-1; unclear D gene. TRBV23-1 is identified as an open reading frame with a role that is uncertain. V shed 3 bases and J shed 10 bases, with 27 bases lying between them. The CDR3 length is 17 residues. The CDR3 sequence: CASSQSRHYPVLPRAFF. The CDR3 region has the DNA TGCGCCAGCAGTCAGTCCCGACACTACCCGGTTCTCCCGCGAGCTTTCTTT.

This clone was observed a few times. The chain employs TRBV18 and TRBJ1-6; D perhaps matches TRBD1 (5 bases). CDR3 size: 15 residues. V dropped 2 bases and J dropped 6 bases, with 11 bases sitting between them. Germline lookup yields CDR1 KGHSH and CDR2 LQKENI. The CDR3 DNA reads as TGTGCCAGCTCACCAACCCAGGGCGGTAATTCACCCCTCCACTTT. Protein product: CASSPTQGGNSPLHF.

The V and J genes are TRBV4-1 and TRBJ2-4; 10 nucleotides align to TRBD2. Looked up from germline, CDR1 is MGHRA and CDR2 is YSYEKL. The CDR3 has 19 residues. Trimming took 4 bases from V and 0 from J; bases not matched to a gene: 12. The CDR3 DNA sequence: TGCGCCAGCAGCCCAGTGAGACTAGCGGGTTTACTAGCCAAAAACATTCAGTACTTC. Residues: CASSPVRLAGLLAKNIQYF.

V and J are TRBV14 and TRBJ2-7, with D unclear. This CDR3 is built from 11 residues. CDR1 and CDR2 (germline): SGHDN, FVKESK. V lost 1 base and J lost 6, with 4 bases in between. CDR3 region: CASSQVGEQYF. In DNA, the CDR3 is TGTGCCAGCAGCCAAGTTGGCGAGCAGTACTTC.

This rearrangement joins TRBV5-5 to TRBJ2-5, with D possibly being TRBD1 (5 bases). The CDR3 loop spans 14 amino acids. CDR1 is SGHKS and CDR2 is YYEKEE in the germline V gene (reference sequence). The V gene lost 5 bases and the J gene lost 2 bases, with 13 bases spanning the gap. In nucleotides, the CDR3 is TGTGCCAGCAGTGATGGACACGGACAAGAGACCCAGTACTTC. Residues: CASSDGHGQETQYF.

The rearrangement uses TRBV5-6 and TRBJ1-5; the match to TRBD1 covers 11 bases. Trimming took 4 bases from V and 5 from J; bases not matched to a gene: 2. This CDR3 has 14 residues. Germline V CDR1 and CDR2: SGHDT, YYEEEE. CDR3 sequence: CASSGGQGDQPQHF. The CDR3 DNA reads TGTGCCAGCAGCGGGGGACAGGGGGATCAGCCCCAGCATTTT.

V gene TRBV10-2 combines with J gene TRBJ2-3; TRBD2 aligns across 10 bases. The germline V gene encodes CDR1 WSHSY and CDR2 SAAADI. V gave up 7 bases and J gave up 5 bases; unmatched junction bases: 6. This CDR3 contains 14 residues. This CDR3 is CASKEAGGGDTQYF. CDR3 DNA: TGCGCCAGCAAGGAAGCGGGAGGGGGAGATACGCAGTATTTT.

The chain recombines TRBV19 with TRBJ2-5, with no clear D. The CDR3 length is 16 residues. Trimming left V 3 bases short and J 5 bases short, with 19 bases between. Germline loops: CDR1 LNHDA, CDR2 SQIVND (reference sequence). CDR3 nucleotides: TGTGCCAGTAGTATGAGACATGTGGGTAACGGGGAGACCCAGTACTTC. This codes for CASSMRHVGNGETQYF.

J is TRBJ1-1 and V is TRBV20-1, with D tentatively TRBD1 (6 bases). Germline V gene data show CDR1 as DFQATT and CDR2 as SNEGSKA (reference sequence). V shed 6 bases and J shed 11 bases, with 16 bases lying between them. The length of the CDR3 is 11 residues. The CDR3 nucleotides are TGCAGTGCCCCCTCCCCAGGGGAGGCTTTCTTT. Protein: CSAPSPGEAFF.

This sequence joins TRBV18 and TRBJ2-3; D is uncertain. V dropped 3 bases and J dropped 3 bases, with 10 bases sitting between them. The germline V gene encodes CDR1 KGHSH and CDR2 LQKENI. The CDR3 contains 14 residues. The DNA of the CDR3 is TGTGCCAGCTCACCTATATACAGTACAGATACGCAGTATTTT. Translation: CASSPIYSTDTQYF.

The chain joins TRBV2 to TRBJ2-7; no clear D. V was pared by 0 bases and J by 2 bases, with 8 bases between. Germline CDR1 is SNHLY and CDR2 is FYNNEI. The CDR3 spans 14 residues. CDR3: CASSEAGSPYEQYF. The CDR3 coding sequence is TGTGCCAGCAGTGAAGCGGGTAGCCCCTACGAGCAGTACTTC.

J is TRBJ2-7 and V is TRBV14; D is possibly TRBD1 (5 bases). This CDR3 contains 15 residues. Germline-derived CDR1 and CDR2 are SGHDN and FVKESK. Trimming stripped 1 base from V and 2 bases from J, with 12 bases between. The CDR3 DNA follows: TGTGCCAGCAGCCAAGTTAAGGGGATGGCCTACGAGCAGTACTTC. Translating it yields CASSQVKGMAYEQYF.

The CDR3 loop is CASSLGGTGLRKLFF. CDR3 bases: TGCGCCAGCAGCTTGGGAGGGACAGGGTTGAGGAAACTGTTTTTT. This chain joins TRBV5-1 and TRBJ1-4, with 9 nucleotides matching TRBD1. This CDR3 comprises 15 residues. Germline V gene sequence: CDR1 SGHRS, CDR2 YFSETQ. The ends lost 0 bases at V and 11 bases at J; junction bases unmatched: 8.

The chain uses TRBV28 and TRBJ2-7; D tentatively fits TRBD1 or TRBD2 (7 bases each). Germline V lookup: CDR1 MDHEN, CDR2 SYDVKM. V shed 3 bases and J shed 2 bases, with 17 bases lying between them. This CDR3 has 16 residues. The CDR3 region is CASSLLNPGGAYEQYF. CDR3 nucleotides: TGTGCCAGCAGTTTGTTAAACCCAGGGGGGGCCTACGAGCAGTACTTC.